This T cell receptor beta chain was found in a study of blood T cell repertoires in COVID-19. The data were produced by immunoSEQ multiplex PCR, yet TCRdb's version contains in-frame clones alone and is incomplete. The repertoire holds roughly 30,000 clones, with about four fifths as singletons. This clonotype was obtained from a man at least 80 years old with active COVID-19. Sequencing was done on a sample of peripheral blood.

The CDR3 DNA sequence: TGTGCCAGCAGCCAAGGGGCGGGAGACACAGATACGCAGTATTTT. This codes for CASSQGAGDTDTQYF. This chain links TRBV4-2 with TRBJ2-3, with 7 nucleotides matching TRBD2. Germline CDR1 is LGHNA and CDR2 is YNFKEQ. The CDR3 has 15 amino acids. Germline trimming cut 1 base from V and 2 bases from J; bases unmatched to any gene: 3.